This TCR beta chain was sequenced for a study of regulatory T cells. Findings and limits, study-wide: Regulatory T cells showed the strongest V-J pair restriction and V/J gene skewing among patient repertoires. Hydrophobic residues at CDR3 positions 6 and 7 were enriched in conventional CD4+ T cells of CD3G-deficient patients.

V lost 2 bases to trimming and J lost 4 bases; unmatched junction nucleotides: 12. Germline assignment: CDR1 GTSNPN and CDR2 SVGIG (reference sequence). This CDR3 has 17 residues. The PCR used 52 TRBV and 13 TRBJ primers. Clones were sequenced by immunoSEQ multiplex PCR, and TCRdb holds only the in-frame ones, with some missing. Found here are more than 25,000 clones, 92% of them singletons; the top ten hold around 1.5%. At testing, patients were 2 to 39 years old, with reduced naive and increased memory T-cell proportions. Sorting split CD4+ cells into CD25-high CD127-low Tregs and CD25-low CD127-high conventional T cells. The table lists this clone with a few counts. Its matching antigen is unknown.

Sequencing was done on a sample of conventional CD4+ T cells sorted from blood. The chain links TRBV30 to TRBJ2-2; 8 nucleotides line up with TRBD2. The TCR comes from a young adult with CD3G deficiency. The CDR3 DNA reads as TGTGCCTGGAGTCGAGCGGGAGCGGTTGATGGCACCGGGGAGCTGTTTTTT. Its translation: CAWSRAGAVDGTGELFF.